This T cell receptor (beta chain) was sequenced during a study of blood T cell repertoires in COVID-19. Study in general: Some COVID-19 samples were acute and others convalescent; all came from the United States, Italy and Spain. From T cells, B-cell-depleted T cells, or PBMCs came the material, which was cDNA or gDNA.

This CDR3 contains 13 residues. V lost 5 bases and J lost 1, with 8 bases in between. The authors' processing: The assay estimated nucleated cells by amplifying reference gene primers. Data came from immunoSEQ multiplex PCR; TCRdb stores just in-frame clones and leaves some out. V, J and clone size are those of that table, while D and trimming were read from the DNA. The top ten clones hold about 8.6% of a sample with 250,000 or so clones, roughly 86% of them seen once. V and J are TRBV6-7 and TRBJ2-5, with a possible D match to TRBD1 (6 bases). TRBV6-7 is given ORF status, its function remaining uncertain. Sequenced input: peripheral blood. The receptor was derived from a man aged 35 to 55 with active or convalescent COVID-19. The CDR3 reads CASSGQFQETQYF. CDR3 nucleotide sequence: TGTGCCAGCAGTGGACAGTTCCAAGAGACCCAGTACTTC.